This TCR beta chain is from a study of tumor-infiltrating lymphocytes in primary liver carcinoma. Study-level points and caveats: Since sampling was bulk and unsorted, CD4+ and CD8+ repertoires were not compared.

A primer in the constant region served to generate TCR beta cDNA from 450 to 600 ng of total RNA. The TCR beta library was amplified through three nested multiplex PCR rounds in a modified ARM-PCR procedure. The opening two PCR rounds, ten to eleven cycles each, paired TRBV1-TRBV30 forward primers with a C-beta reverse primer. Each CDR3 protein gets one entry after TCRdb re-called the multiplex PCR reads with MiXCR. The table includes approximately 320,000 distinct CDR3 sequences, nearly 60% detected once. CDR3 length: 16 amino acids. CDR1 MNHEY and CDR2 SVGEGT come from the germline V gene. Trimming shortened V by 5 bases and J by 7 bases, and 23 bases separated the two germline ends. On this clonotype itself: No antigen is known for it.

Unsorted whole blood supplied the RNA, and germline DNA was extracted too. The TCR comes from a woman aged 25 to 39 with primary liver carcinoma and hepatitis B virus infection. The chain is built from TRBV6-2 or TRBV6-3 and TRBJ1-2; D remains unclear. The sample consisted of peripheral blood. The DNA of the CDR3 is TGTGCCAGCAGTCCACTGTCCGGGGTCGGCGGGGTTGGCTACACCTTC. Translated, it gives CASSPLSGVGGVGYTF.